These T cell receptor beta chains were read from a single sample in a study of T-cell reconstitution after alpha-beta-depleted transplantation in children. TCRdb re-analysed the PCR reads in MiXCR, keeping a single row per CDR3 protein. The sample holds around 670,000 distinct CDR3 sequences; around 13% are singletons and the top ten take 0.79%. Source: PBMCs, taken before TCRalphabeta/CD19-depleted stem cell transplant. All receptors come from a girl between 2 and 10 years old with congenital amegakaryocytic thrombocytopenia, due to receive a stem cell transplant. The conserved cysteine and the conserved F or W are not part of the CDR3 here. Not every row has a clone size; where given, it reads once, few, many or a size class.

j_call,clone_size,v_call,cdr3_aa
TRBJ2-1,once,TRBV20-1,SAKSSGSQYNEQF
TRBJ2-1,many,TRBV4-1,ASSPSSGSTYNEQF
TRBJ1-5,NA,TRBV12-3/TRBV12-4,ASSPSRAGQPQH
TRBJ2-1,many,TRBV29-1,SVDFTSGIPNEQF
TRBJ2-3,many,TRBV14,ASSRTSGGDTDTQY
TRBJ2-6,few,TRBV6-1,ASSRPGQGFSGANVLT
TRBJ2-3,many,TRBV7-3,ASSPDGSTDTQY
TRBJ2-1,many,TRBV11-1,ASSLAGEPF
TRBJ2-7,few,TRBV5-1,ASRTNSGVFYEQY
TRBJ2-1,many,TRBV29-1,SLTRAVSSYNEQF
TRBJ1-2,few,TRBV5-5,ASSLAGQTPYGYT
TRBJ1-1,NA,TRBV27,ASGRDQTRVEAF
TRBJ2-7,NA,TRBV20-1,SARVDQGIYEQY
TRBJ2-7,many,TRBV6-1,ASHTFYEQY
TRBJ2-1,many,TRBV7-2,ASSLVPSGNFNEQF
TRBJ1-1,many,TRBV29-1,SVVRQSWNTEAF
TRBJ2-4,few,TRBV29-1,SAAGTSGSQNIQY
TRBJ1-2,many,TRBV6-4,ASRSTGSNYGYT
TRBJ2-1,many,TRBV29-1,SANSGYRGEQF
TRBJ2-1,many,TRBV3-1,ASSQVAGGPHNEQF
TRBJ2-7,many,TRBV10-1,ASSERLAGGEQY
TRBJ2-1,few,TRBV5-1,ASSPVRDQAYNEQF
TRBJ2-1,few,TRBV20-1,SALDGFYNEQF
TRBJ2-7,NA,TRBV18,ASSPGLFYEQY
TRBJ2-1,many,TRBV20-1,SAKTPGLAGYNEQF
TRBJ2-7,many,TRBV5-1,ASSFIDTSYEQY
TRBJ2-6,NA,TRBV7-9,ASSLARAGANVLI
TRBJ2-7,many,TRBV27,ASSPGLEFYEQY
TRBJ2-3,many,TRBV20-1,SANPDFLLTDTQY
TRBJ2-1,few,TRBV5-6,ASSLARLAGATYNEQF
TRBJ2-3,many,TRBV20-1,SGHSLGLAENTQY
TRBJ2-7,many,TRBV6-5,ASSYFAGDSYEQY
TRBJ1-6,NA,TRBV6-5,ASSYSGYRRSPLH
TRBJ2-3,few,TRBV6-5,ASSYSASTDTQY
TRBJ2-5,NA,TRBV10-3,AISPDRKIQETQY
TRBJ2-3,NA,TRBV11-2,ASSFGSLSDTQY
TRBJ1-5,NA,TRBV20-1,SARGGQQPQH
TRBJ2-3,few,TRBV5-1,ASSLGSLLAGSTDTQY
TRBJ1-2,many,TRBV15,ATSRENNYGYT
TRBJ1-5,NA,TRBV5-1,ASSLDPGKPQH
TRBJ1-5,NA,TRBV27,ASSGGLSNQPQH
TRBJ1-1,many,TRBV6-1,AASGGDRGLNTEAF
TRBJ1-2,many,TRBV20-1,SARGDYGYT
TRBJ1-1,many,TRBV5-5,ASSRSSYTEAF
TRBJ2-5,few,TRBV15,ATSRDHVGLAGETQY